This entry is about one T cell receptor beta chain. Its recognized antigen is unknown. Base qualities are missing; no much larger clone stands one base away. The library was made by PCR. The sequencing machine was an Illumina HiSeq 2500. To reduce PCR and sequencing biases, unique molecular identifiers were built into the TCR beta cDNA libraries. Roughly 0.5 million cDNA molecules were obtained per 1 to 10 million input T cells, so each molecule approximated one T cell. The same protocol used for the earlier healthy control dataset was applied to prepare and sequence the patient libraries. Within a given batch, samples were prepared together, multiplexed and sequenced on the same HiSeq lane. As for the authors' bioinformatics: MIGEC handled the raw barcoded reads, throwing out single-read molecular identifier groups before consensus assembly and CDR3 extraction. Clonotype tables were post-analysed with VDJtools, normalizing diversity by down-sampling all datasets to the smallest sample size. In repertoire overlap clustering, CDR3 amino acid sequences, but not nucleotide sequences, were matched to correct batch-related cross-sample contamination. Starting from the raw public reads, TCRdb applied fastp trimming at Q25, assembled clones with MiXCR and retained in-frame beta chains. Each CDR3 protein gets just one entry, which takes the most common genes and DNA from the rows behind it. TCRdb's processing, not the study's, gives the V and J calls here. The sample data list roughly 620,000 distinct CDR3 sequences, and roughly 47% of these were observed just once. In total, the top ten clones hold about 1.8% of the sample.

Including cysteine and phenylalanine, the CDR3 has 14 amino acids. The CDR3 DNA has 42 bases and is translated from base 1. Cut back by 5 bases and 4 bases, the V and J ends lie 14 bases apart. From a lookup of the germline V gene (reference sequence), CDR1 and CDR2 are SEHNR and FQNEAQ. The data derive from a study of post-analysis software for immune sequencing data (dated by TCRdb to between 2014 and 2017). Regarding the complete study: The recorded disease courses included relapsing-remitting, secondary progressive and progressive-relapsing multiple sclerosis, and some patients had no subtype annotation. The patient repertoires were set against under 12 previously published healthy control repertoires from donors whose ages ranged from roughly 6 to 26 years. A subset of samples was prepared in parallel using single-end sample barcoding, then pooled and co-amplified after Illumina adapter ligation. The research as a whole found: When samples were clustered directly using the F measure, samples prepared in the same batch co-clustered strongly, which prompted a batch-effect correction. Significantly higher frequencies in patients than in controls were found for about five TRBV segments, including TRBV5-6, TRBV5-1 and TRBV20-1. Compared with controls, multiple sclerosis patients had significantly lower normalized Chao1 diversity, a finding suggesting substantial peripheral T-cell clonal expansion. The control group was slightly older than the multiple sclerosis patient group.

To demonstrate the VDJtools post-analysis software, TCR beta repertoires were profiled from the peripheral blood of about 13 young patients with multiple sclerosis. The patients with multiple sclerosis were children and adolescents between about 6 and 16 years of age. The source of this sequence is a girl aged 5-17 years with multiple sclerosis. This chain is built from TRBV7-9 and TRBJ2-5, and perhaps TRBD1 as D gene, on 6 matching bases. Sequencing used blood. The DNA is TGTGCCAGCAGCCGCCCGCAGGGGACAGAGACCCAGTACTTC. Translation gives CASSRPQGTETQYF.